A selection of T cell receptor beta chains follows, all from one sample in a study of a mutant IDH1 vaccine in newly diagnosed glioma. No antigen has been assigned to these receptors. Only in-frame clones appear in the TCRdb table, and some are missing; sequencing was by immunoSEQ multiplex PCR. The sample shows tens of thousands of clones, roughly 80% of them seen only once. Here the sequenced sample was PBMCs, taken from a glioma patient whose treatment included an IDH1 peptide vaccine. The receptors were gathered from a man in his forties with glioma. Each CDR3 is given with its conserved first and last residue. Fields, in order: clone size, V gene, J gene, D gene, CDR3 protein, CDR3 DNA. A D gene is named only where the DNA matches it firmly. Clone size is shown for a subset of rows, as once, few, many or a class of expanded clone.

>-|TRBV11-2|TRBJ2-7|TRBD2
CASSSTGTSGDYEQYF
TGTGCCAGCAGCTCAACCGGGACTAGCGGGGACTACGAGCAGTACTTC
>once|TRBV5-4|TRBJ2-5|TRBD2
CASSSGLAQETQYF
TGTGCCAGCAGCTCGGGACTAGCGCAAGAGACCCAGTACTTC
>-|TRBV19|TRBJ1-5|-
CASNPSGTLAGQPQHF
TGTGCCAGTAACCCTAGTGGGACCCTAGCGGGGCAGCCCCAGCATTTT
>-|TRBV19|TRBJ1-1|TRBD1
CASTFIGTGTEAFF
TGTGCCAGTACCTTTATCGGGACAGGGACTGAAGCTTTCTTT
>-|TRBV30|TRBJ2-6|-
CAWSRGSSGGANVLTF
TGTGCCTGGAGTCGGGGAAGCAGCGGCGGGGCCAACGTCCTGACTTTC
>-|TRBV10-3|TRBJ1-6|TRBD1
CAIRGQGASGSPLHF
TGTGCCATCAGAGGACAGGGGGCTTCTGGTTCACCCCTCCACTTT
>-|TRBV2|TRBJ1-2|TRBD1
CASSPWTGDYYGYTF
TGTGCCAGCAGTCCATGGACAGGGGACTACTATGGCTACACCTTC
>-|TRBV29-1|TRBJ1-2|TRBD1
CSVDVGTGDYGYTF
TGCAGCGTTGATGTGGGGACAGGGGACTATGGCTACACCTTC
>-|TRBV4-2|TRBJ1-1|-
CASSQEGGNTEAFF
TGTGCCAGCAGCCAAGAGGGGGGCAACACTGAAGCTTTCTTT
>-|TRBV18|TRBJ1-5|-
CASSPQSDPWNQPQHF
TGTGCCAGCTCACCCCAGAGTGACCCATGGAATCAGCCCCAGCATTTT
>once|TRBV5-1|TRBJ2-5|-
CASSLGPAGLLQETQYF
TGCGCCAGCAGCTTGGGACCCGCGGGGCTATTACAAGAGACCCAGTACTTC
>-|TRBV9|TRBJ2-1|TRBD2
CASSPVLAGGFEQFF
TGTGCCAGCAGCCCCGTATTAGCGGGGGGATTTGAGCAGTTCTTC
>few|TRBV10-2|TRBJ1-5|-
CASRSTNNQPQHF
TGCGCCAGCAGGAGTACGAACAATCAGCCCCAGCATTTT
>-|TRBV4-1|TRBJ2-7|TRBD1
CASSQAGTGTYEQYF
TGCGCCAGCAGCCAAGCCGGGACAGGGACCTACGAGCAGTACTTC
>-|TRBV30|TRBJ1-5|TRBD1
CAWSRTGIYQPQHF
TGTGCCTGGAGTCGGACAGGGATTTATCAGCCCCAGCATTTT
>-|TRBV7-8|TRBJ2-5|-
CASSLPRQGGTQYF
TGTGCCAGCAGCTTACCCAGACAGGGAGGGACCCAGTACTTC
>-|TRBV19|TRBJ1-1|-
CASSETGTKNTEAFF
TGTGCCAGTAGTGAAACCGGGACGAAGAACACTGAAGCTTTCTTT
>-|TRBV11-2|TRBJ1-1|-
CASSSQRISEAFF
TGTGCCAGCAGTTCTCAAAGGATATCTGAAGCTTTCTTT
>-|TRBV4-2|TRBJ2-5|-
CASSQDRVGETQYF
TGTGCCAGCAGCCAAGATAGGGTGGGGGAGACCCAGTACTTC
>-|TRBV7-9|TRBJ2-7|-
CASSTGPGPNYEQYF
TGTGCCAGCAGTACAGGTCCAGGGCCTAATTACGAGCAGTACTTC
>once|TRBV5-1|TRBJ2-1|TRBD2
CASSRLAGGYNEQFF
TGCGCCAGCAGCCGACTAGCGGGGGGGTACAATGAGCAGTTCTTC
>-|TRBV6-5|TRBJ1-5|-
CASSPGGSLRQPQHF
TGTGCCAGCAGCCCCGGGGGGAGTTTACGGCAGCCCCAGCATTTT